These 21 T cell receptor beta chains originate from one sample sequenced in a study of regulatory T cells in long-lasting Graves disease. Arm-PCR of CDR3 regions and iRepertoire HTBI primers were the basis on which TCR beta libraries were built. MiXCR was run by TCRdb on the multiplex PCR reads, yielding one entry per CDR3 protein. The data contain almost 450,000 distinct CDR3 sequences, less than 20% of them singletons. Time point: newly diagnosed GD, antithyroid drugs for less than 3 months. Preparation of the TCR library used RNA extracted from PBMCs. Separately, the same data were catalogued under a study of T cells in Graves' hyperthyroidism and ophthalmopathy.

The source material was peripheral blood mononuclear cells (PBMCs), sampled at new diagnosis, from a patient treated with antithyroid drugs. The receptors here all came from a woman aged 25-40 years with Graves disease.

This clonotype was observed many times. This chain connects TRBV10-3 to TRBJ1-2, with a possible D match to TRBD1 (5 bases). CDR1 and CDR2 from the germline V gene are ENHRY and SYGVKD. The V gene lost 6 bases and the J gene lost 4 bases, with 21 bases spanning the gap. The CDR3 runs to 16 residues. CDR3: CAIRARDRRATYGYTF. CDR3 coding DNA: TGTGCCATCAGGGCGCGGGACCGCAGGGCCACCTATGGCTACACCTTC.

This clonotype was seen more than once but under ten times. This chain joins TRBV27 and TRBJ2-7; D unclear. Per germline, CDR1 MNHEY and CDR2 SMNVEV (reference sequence). CDR3 length: 14 residues. The V end lost 3 bases, the J end lost 2 bases, and 11 bases lay between the germline ends. CDR3 nucleotides: TGTGCCAGCAGTTTCGCCGGGTTCACCTACGAGCAGTACTTC. It specifies CASSFAGFTYEQYF.

This clonotype was recorded many times. The rearrangement links TRBV6-1 to TRBJ2-2; 12 bases line up with TRBD2. The V and J ends lost 2 bases and 6 bases, in that order; junction bases with no gene match: 1. Germline V gives CDR1 MNHNS, CDR2 SASEGT. This CDR3 region has 15 residues. This chain's CDR3 is CASSELAGGPGELFF. For the CDR3, the DNA is TGTGCCAGCAGTGAACTAGCGGGAGGGCCCGGGGAGCTGTTTTTT.

The V gene is TRBV19, the J gene TRBJ2-6, with D possibly matching TRBD2 (5 bases). The CDR3 has 14 amino acids. Germline V gene sequence: CDR1 LNHDA, CDR2 SQIVND (reference sequence). The V and J ends lost 5 bases and 0 bases respectively, with 5 bases between them. As DNA, the CDR3 is TGTGCCAGTAGTGGACTCTCTGGGGCCAACGTCCTGACTTTC. Encoded protein: CASSGLSGANVLTF.

This clonotype was picked up a small number of times. The V call is TRBV7-9, the J call TRBJ1-2, with D possibly TRBD1 on 6 matching bases. Germline V lookup: CDR1 SEHNR, CDR2 FQNEAQ (reference sequence). The V end lost 3 bases, the J end lost 0 bases, and 11 bases lay between the germline ends. The CDR3 spans 15 residues. DNA of the CDR3: TGTGCCAGCAGCTTTGACAGGAGCGCTAACTATGGCTACACCTTC. Amino acids: CASSFDRSANYGYTF.

This clonotype was detected a few times. CDR3 protein: CASSYSPGNDFNYGYTF. CDR3 DNA sequence: TGTGCCAGCAGTTACTCGCCGGGGAACGACTTTAACTATGGCTACACCTTC. The V gene is TRBV6-2 or TRBV6-3, the J gene TRBJ1-2; D remains unclear. The CDR3 extends over 17 amino acids. V was trimmed by 0 bases and J by 1 base, leaving 15 bases between them. CDR1 is MNHEY and CDR2 is SVGEGT in the germline V gene.

In this sample, this clonotype turned up a few times. J is TRBJ2-1 and V is TRBV19; possibly TRBD1 for D (5 bases). This CDR3 is 16 amino acids long. The ends were cut back, 1 base at V and 6 bases at J, with 16 bases in the middle. Germline assignment: CDR1 LNHDA and CDR2 SQIVND (reference sequence). The CDR3 loop reads CASSIGWQGGFNEQFF. As DNA, the CDR3 is TGTGCCAGTAGTATAGGTTGGCAGGGCGGTTTCAATGAGCAGTTCTTC.

Ten or more counts support this clonotype. The chain couples TRBV12-3 or TRBV12-4 to TRBJ1-2; D is undetermined. The ends were cut back, 4 bases at V and 4 bases at J, with 16 bases in the middle. The CDR3 length is 15 residues. In DNA, the CDR3 is TGTGCCAGCAGTTCATTTGAAAGCTTCGGCTATGGCTACACCTTC. Its translation: CASSSFESFGYGYTF.

The CDR3 region has the DNA TGTGCCAGCAGCCCCGAGCGGGAGTCCGCAGATACGCAGTATTTT. It specifies CASSPERESADTQYF. The J gene is TRBJ2-3, the V gene TRBV2; 8 positions match TRBD2. The junction had 9 bases not matched to a gene; V was cut back by 6 bases and J by 4 bases. The CDR3 totals 15 residues. Germline V lookup: CDR1 SNHLY, CDR2 FYNNEI.

As for this clonotype: A read error is possible here, since a much larger clone lies one base away. The V call is TRBV6-1, the J call TRBJ2-5; the match to TRBD1 covers 9 bases. The CDR3 is 16 residues long. J was trimmed by 7 bases and V by 6 bases; bases with no gene match: 15. Germline lookup yields CDR1 MNHNS and CDR2 SASEGT. Here the CDR3 DNA reads TGTGCCAGCAGACTACGCACGACAGGGGGATTAGGGACCCAGTACTTC. Protein product: CASRLRTTGGLGTQYF.

The chain recombines TRBV28 with TRBJ2-1, with TRBD2 matching 7 bases. J lost 10 bases, V lost 7 bases, and 19 bases had no gene match. This CDR3 spans 16 amino acids. The germline CDR1 and CDR2 sequences are MDHEN and SYDVKM. As DNA, the CDR3 is TGTGCCAGCAAGGGCTTTGGGGGAGGGGAGTCCTACGAGCAGTTCTTC. Protein product: CASKGFGGGESYEQFF.

This clonotype was counted ten times or more. The chain joins TRBV7-9 to TRBJ2-3; no definite D call. Per germline, CDR1 SEHNR and CDR2 FQNEAQ (reference sequence). V was cut by 3 bases and J by 5 bases, with 3 bases left in between. The CDR3 has 11 residues. Here the CDR3 reads CASSFQDTQYF. The CDR3 coding sequence is TGTGCCAGCAGCTTTCAAGATACGCAGTATTTT. Full variable domain (outside the CDR3, taken from reference TRBV7-9 and TRBJ2-3): DTGVSQNPRHKITKRGQNVTFRCDPISEHNRLYWYRQTLGQGPEFLTYFQNEAQLEKSRLLSDRFSAERPKGSFSTLEIQRTEQGDSAMYLCASSFQDTQYFGPGTRLTVL.

Regarding this clonotype: The CDR3 ends on some other residue instead of the conserved phenylalanine or tryptophan, so this is likely a read error. The chain combines TRBV7-8 with TRBJ1-5; 7 bases match TRBD1. CDR3 length: 16 amino acids. Trimming cost V 5 bases and J 1 base; bases outside gene matches: 8. Per the germline V gene, CDR1 is SGHVS and CDR2 is FQNEAQ. This CDR3 reads CASSARTGLSNQPQHL. The CDR3 DNA reads as TGTGCCAGCAGCGCTCGGACAGGCCTGAGCAATCAGCCCCAGCATCTT.

The chain links TRBV20-1 to TRBJ2-5; TRBD1 matches at 7 bases. The CDR3 is made up of 15 amino acids. Trimming removed 3 bases from V and 2 bases from J; junction bases left unmatched: 9. CDR1 and CDR2 from the germline V gene are DFQATT and SNEGSKA (reference sequence). The CDR3 DNA follows: TGCAGTGCTAGCGATCCGGGACAGAGACAAGAGACCCAGTACTTC. The encoded protein is CSASDPGQRQETQYF.

This clonotype showed up just a few times. This chain links TRBV6-1 with TRBJ1-2, with D perhaps TRBD1 (5 bases). The CDR3 loop spans 12 amino acids. Per the germline V gene, CDR1 is MNHNS and CDR2 is SASEGT. Trimming removed 6 bases at V and 5 bases at J, with 10 bases between. The CDR3 here is CASSQKGYGYTF. DNA of the CDR3: TGTGCCAGCAGCCAAAAGGGGTATGGCTACACCTTC.

V gene TRBV12-3 or TRBV12-4 combines with J gene TRBJ2-1; D tentatively fits TRBD1 or TRBD2 (5 bases each). This CDR3 has 12 residues. V was shortened by 7 bases and J by 9 bases, with 13 bases between the two germline ends. DNA for the CDR3: TGTGCCAGCACGAGGGGTGAGGGTGAGCAGTTCTTC. Translation: CASTRGEGEQFF.

This chain connects TRBV19 to TRBJ2-1; TRBD1 matches 7 bases. The CDR3 covers 15 residues. Trimming at V came to 7 bases and at J to 2 bases, leaving 8 bases not matched to a gene. CDR1 is LNHDA and CDR2 is SQIVND in the germline V gene (reference sequence). The CDR3 region has the DNA TGTGCCAGTACCATGACAGGGTCTACCTACAATGAGCAGTTCTTC. Translating gives CASTMTGSTYNEQFF.

This clonotype was detected many times. CDR3 amino acids: CASTSLLRGRNTEAFF. In nucleotides, the CDR3 is TGTGCCAGCACTAGTTTATTAAGGGGCCGGAACACTGAAGCTTTCTTT. V usage is TRBV27 and J usage is TRBJ1-1; D is perhaps TRBD1 (5 bases). The CDR3 is 16 amino acids. The germline V gene encodes CDR1 MNHEY and CDR2 SMNVEV (reference sequence). The V end was cut by 7 bases, the J end by 1 base, with 19 bases between.

This clonotype was seen only a few times. This sequence joins TRBV4-3 and TRBJ2-1; D not resolved. The CDR3 totals 15 residues. Germline assignment: CDR1 LGHNA and CDR2 YSLEER. Trimming took 8 bases from V and 6 from J, leaving 20 bases between them. In nucleotides, the CDR3 is TGCGCCAGCGGGGTAGAGACTGGCACCTTCAATGAGCAGTTCTTC. This gives the protein CASGVETGTFNEQFF.

This clonotype was seen repeatedly, ten times or more. The chain employs TRBV7-2 and TRBJ2-7, with D possibly called TRBD1 or TRBD2 (6 bases each). The CDR3 extends over 14 amino acids. In germline, CDR1 is SGHTA, CDR2 FQGNSA. V dropped 1 base and J dropped 6 bases, with 13 bases sitting between them. CDR3 residues: CASSLGGGYSEQYF. The CDR3 bases are TGTGCCAGCAGCTTAGGAGGGGGGTATTCCGAGCAGTACTTC.

V and J are TRBV20-1 and TRBJ2-7; 13 bases are shared with TRBD2. The length of the CDR3 is 13 residues. V gave up 3 bases and J gave up 5 bases; unmatched junction bases: 1. From germline, CDR1 is DFQATT and CDR2 SNEGSKA (reference sequence). Here the CDR3 reads CSARTSGRNEQYF. As DNA, the CDR3 is TGCAGTGCTAGGACTAGCGGGAGGAACGAGCAGTACTTC.